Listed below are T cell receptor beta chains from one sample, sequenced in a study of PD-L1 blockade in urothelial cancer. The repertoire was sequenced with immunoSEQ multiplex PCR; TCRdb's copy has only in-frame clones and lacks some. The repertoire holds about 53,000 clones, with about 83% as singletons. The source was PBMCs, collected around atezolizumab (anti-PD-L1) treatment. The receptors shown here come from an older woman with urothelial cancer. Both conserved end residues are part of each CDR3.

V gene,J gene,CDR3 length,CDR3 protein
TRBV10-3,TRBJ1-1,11,CAIRTAFEAFF
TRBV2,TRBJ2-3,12,CASSDRADTQYF
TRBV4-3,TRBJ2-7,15,CASSPTWTGGYEQYF
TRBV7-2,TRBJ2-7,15,CASSLGGGGRFEQYF
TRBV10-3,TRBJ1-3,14,CAISDRGSGNTIYF
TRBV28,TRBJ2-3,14,CASKTSRGTDTQYF
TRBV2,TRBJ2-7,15,CASRPASGSSYEQYF
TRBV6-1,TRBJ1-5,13,CASSEVFGTAQHF
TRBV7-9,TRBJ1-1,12,CATSPGNTEAFF
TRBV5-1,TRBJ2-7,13,CASSLDFEGEQYF